The source of this T cell receptor beta chain is a study of T-cell memory formation after mild COVID-19. Study-wide points: The pre-infection memory compartment contained some responding clones, suggesting cross-reactive memory joined. Shrinking CD4+ clones resided mostly in CM and EM, and CD8+ ones in EMRA.

Of note for this clonotype: Its antigen is currently unknown.

Per the germline V gene, CDR1 is LGHDT and CDR2 is YNNKEL (reference sequence). The CDR3 extends over 18 amino acids. The ends lost 4 bases at V and 7 bases at J; junction bases unmatched: 16. Libraries for TCRalpha and TCRbeta carried sample barcodes and unique molecular identifiers via 5'RACE. Each CDR3 protein gets one entry after TCRdb re-called the 5' RACE reads with MiXCR. This table has approximately 340,000 distinct CDR3 sequences, 10% to 15% appearing once. The genes are TRBV3-1 and TRBJ2-1, with 10 bases matching TRBD2. Sequencing was carried out using PBMCs or a T cell subset sorted from them (not recorded which). The receptor was isolated from a man between 18 and 29 years old who had mild COVID-19 (a few samples of this study predate the infection). Cell type and time point are not known. CDR3 in amino acids: CASSRLAGAPPGGNEQFF. The DNA for the CDR3 is TGTGCCAGCAGCCGGCTAGCGGGGGCACCCCCCGGTGGGAATGAGCAGTTCTTC.